This TCR beta chain derives from a study of Ad26.COV2.S vaccination and SARS-CoV-2 variants. About the study: Ad26.COV2.S, an intramuscular injection, was given once or twice 56 days apart. Study-wide findings and caveats: Non-spike TCR breadth showed similarity between vaccine and placebo recipients. Reportedly, spike-specific CD8+ and CD4+ T cell responses achieved substantial breadth once vaccination had taken place.

The sample holds one count of this clone. Its antigen is undetermined. Libraries were prepared by immunoSEQ multiplex PCR; TCRdb keeps only in-frame clonotypes and omits some of them. This repertoire shows hundreds of thousands of clones, around 92% found once; its top ten account for about 1.5%. Treatment defined: some 20 received Ad26.COV2.S at low or high dose, single or two shots; about 5 received placebo; per-sample allocation not given. Collection of the samples took place on day 63 after the first injection of vaccine or placebo. Vaccination employed an Ad26 vector expressing the Wuhan-strain SARS-CoV-2 spike. The source material was peripheral blood, sampled in a trial of Ad26.COV2.S vaccine versus placebo. This TCR was recovered from a person between 18 and 59 years old who received the Ad26.COV2.S COVID-19 vaccine or a placebo.

CDR3 DNA sequence: TGTGCCAGCAGAAAAGGGAGTCAGGGGAGCACAGATACGCAGTATTTT. It translates to CASRKGSQGSTDTQYF. The V gene is TRBV21-1, the J gene TRBJ2-3; the table names TRBD1, a call not compared with the DNA. TRBV21-1 is marked as a pseudogene. The CDR3 length is 16 residues.